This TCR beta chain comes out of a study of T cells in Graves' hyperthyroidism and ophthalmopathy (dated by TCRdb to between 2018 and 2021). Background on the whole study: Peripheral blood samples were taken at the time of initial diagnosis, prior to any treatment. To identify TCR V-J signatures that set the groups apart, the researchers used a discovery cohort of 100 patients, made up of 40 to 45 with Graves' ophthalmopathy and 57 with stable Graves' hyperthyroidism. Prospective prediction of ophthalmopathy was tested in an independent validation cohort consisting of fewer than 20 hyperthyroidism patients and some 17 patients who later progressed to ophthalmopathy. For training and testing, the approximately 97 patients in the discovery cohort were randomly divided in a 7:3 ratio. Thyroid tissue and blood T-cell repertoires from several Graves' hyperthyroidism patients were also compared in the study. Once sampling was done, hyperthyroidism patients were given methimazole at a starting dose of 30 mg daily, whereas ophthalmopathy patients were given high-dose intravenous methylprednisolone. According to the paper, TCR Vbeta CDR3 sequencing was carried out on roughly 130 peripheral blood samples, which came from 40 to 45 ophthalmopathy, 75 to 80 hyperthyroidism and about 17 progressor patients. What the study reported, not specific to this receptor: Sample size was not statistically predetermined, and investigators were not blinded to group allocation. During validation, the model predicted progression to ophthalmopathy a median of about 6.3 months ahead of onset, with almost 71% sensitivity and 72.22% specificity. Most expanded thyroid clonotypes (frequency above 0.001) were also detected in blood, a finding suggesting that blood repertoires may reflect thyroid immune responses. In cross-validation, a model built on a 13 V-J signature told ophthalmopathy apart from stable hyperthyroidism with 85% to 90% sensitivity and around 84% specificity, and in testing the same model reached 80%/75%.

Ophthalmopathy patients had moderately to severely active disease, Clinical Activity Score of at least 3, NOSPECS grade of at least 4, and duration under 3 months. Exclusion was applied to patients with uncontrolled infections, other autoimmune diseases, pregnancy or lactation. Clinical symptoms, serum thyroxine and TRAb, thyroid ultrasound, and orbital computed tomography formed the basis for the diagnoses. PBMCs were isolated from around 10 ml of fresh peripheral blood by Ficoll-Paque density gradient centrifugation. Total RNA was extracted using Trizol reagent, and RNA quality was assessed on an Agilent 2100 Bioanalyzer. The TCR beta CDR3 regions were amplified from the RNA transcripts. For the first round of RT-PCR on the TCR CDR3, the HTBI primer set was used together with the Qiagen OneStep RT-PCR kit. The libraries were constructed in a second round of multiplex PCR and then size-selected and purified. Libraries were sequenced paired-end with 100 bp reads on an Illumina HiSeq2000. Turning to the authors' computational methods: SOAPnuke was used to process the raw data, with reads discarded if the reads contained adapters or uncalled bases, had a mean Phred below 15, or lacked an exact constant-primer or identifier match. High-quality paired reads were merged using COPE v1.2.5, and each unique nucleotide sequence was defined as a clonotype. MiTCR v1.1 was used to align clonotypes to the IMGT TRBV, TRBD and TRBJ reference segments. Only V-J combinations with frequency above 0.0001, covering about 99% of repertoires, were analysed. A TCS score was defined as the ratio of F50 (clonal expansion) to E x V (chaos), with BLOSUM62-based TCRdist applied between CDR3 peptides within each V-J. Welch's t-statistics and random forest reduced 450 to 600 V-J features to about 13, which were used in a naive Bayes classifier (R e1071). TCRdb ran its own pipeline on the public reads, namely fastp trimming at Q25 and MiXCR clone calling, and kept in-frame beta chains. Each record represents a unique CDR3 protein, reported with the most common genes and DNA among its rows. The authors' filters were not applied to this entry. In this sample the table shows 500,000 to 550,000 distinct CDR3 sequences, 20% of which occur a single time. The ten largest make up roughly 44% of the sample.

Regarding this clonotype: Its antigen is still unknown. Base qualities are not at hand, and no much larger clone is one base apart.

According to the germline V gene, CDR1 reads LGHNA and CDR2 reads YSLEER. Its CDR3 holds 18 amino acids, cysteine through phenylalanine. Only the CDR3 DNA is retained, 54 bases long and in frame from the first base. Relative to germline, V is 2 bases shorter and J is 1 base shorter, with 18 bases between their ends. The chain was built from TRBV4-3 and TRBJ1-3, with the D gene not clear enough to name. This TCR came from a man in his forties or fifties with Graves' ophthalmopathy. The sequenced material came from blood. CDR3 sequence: CASSQWEGSLGSGNTIYF. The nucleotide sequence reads TGCGCCAGCAGCCAATGGGAAGGATCCCTTGGGTCTGGAAACACCATATATTTT.